This T cell receptor beta chain is from a study of blood T cells in healthy people across ages. Study-wide results and caveats: Observed TCR beta diversity showed a strong correlation with the percentage of naive T cells as measured by flow cytometry.

Through a sample-barcoded 5' primer and a J-beta primer mix, a second PCR was run for about 6 to 12 cycles. TCRdb processed the 5' RACE reads anew with MiXCR; each CDR3 protein has one entry. There are over a million distinct CDR3 sequences in the sample; roughly a quarter occur only once, and around 0.75% lies in the top ten. On this clonotype: Antigen: not known.

Germline V gives CDR1 MDHEN, CDR2 SYDVKM. CDR3 length equals 14 residues. Trimming stripped 10 bases from V and 0 bases from J, with 16 bases between. These sequences were also reported in another study, on T cells of mothers and their children.

The TCR originated in a girl aged 2-9 years in good health. This chain connects TRBV28 to TRBJ2-7; perhaps TRBD2 as D (6 bases). The sequenced sample was blood. The CDR3, as DNA: TGTGCCATAGGGGCACGGGAGAGCTCCTACGAGCAGTACTTC. Translating it yields CAIGARESSYEQYF.